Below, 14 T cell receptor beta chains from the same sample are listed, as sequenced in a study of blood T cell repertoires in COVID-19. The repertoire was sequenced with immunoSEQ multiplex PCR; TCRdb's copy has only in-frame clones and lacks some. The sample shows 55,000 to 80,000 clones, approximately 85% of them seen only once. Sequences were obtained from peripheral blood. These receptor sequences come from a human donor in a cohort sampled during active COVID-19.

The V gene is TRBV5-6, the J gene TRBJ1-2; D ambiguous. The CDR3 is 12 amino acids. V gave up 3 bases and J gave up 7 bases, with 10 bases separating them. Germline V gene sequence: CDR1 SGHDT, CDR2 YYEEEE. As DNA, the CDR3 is TGTGCCAGCAGCTACCTTAGGAGTGGCTACACCTTC. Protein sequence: CASSYLRSGYTF.

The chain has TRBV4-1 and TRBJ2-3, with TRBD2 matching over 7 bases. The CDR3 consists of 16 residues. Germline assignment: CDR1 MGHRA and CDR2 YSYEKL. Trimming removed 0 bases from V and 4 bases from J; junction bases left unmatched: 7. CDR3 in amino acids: CASSQESGAFPDTQYF. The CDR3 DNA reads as TGCGCCAGCAGCCAAGAGAGCGGGGCGTTTCCAGATACGCAGTATTTT.

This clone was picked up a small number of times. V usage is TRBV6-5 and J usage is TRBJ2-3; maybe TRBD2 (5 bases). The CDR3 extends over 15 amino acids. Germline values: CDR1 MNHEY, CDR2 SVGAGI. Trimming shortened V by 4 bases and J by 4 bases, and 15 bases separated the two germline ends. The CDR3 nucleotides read TGTGCCAGCAGTTCCGCGCGAGGGAGAGCAGATACGCAGTATTTT. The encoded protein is CASSSARGRADTQYF.

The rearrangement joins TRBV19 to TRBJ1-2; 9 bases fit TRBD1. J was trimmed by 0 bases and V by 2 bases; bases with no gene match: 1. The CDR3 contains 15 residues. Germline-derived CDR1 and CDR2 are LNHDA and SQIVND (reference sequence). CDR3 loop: CASSIYRGPNYGYTF. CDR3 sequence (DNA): TGTGCCAGTAGTATATACAGGGGGCCTAACTATGGCTACACCTTC.

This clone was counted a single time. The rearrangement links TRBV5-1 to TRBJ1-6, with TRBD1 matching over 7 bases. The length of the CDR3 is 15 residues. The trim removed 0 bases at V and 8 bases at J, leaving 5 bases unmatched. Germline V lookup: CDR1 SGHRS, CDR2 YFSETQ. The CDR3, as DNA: TGCGCCAGCAGCTTGGGTGGCAGGGGGGATTCACCCCTCCACTTT. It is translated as CASSLGGRGDSPLHF.

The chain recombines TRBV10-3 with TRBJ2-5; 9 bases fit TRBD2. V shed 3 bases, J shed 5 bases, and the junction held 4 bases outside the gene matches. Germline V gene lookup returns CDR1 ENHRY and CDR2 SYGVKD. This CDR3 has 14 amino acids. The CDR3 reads CAISDLTSGETQYF. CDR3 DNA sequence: TGTGCCATCAGTGACCTCACTAGCGGGGAGACCCAGTACTTC.

This CDR3 reads CASSSQGGYGYTF. The DNA of the CDR3 is TGTGCCAGCAGCTCACAGGGGGGCTATGGCTACACCTTC. The gene calls are TRBV5-6 and TRBJ1-2, with 8 bases aligning to TRBD1. The CDR3 extends over 13 amino acids. CDR1 SGHDT and CDR2 YYEEEE come from the germline V gene. V trimming: 3 bases; J trimming: 4 bases; junction bases outside the gene matches: 2.

CDR3 protein: CSVQNRAAYGYTF. The CDR3 region has the DNA TGCAGCGTGCAAAACAGGGCGGCCTATGGCTACACCTTC. The chain uses TRBV29-1 and TRBJ1-2, with TRBD1 as a possible D gene (6 bases). Deletions cut 6 bases from V and 4 bases from J, with 15 bases between. CDR3 size: 13 residues. Germline V gives CDR1 SQVTM, CDR2 ANQGSEA.

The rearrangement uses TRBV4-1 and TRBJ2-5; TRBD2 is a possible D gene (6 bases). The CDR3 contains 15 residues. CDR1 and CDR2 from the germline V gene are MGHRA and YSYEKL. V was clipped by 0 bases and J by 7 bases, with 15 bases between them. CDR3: CASSQDHPSVGTQYF. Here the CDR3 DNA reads TGCGCCAGCAGCCAAGATCATCCTAGCGTGGGGACCCAGTACTTC.

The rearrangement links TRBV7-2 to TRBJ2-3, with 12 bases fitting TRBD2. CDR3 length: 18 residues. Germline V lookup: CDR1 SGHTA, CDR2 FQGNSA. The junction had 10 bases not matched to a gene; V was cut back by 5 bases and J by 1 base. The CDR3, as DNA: TGTGCCAGCAGCCCTTCCCTGACTAGCGGGGGAGGCACAGATACGCAGTATTTT. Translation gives CASSPSLTSGGGTDTQYF.

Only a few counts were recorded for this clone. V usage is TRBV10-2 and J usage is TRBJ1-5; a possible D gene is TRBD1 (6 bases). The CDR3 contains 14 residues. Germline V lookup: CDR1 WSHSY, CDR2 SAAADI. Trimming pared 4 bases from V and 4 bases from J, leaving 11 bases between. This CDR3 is CASSGTGSNQPQHF. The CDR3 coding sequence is TGCGCCAGCAGTGGAACAGGGTCTAATCAGCCCCAGCATTTT.

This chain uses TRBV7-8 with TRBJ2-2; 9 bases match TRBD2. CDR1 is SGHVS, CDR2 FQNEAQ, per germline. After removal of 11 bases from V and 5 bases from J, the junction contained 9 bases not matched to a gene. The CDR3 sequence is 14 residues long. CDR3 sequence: CARGGGAVTGELFF. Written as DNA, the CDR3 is TGTGCCCGCGGGGGGGGCGCTGTTACCGGGGAGCTGTTTTTT.

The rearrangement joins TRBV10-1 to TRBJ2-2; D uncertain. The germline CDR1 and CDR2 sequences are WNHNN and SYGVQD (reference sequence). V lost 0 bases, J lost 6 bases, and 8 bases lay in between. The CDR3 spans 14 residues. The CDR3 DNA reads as TGCGCCAGCAGTGAGTCGAGGTTAGCCGGGGAGCTGTTTTTT. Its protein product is CASSESRLAGELFF.

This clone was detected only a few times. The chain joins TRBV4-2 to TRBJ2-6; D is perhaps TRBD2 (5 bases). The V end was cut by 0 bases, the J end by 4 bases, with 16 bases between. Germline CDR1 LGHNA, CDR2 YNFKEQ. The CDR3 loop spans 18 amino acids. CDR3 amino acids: CASSQERGGAGGANVLTF. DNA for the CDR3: TGTGCCAGCAGCCAAGAAAGAGGAGGCGCGGGCGGGGCCAACGTCCTGACTTTC.